Following are 8 T cell receptor beta chains from one sample sequenced in a study of beta chain features in type 1 diabetes. Reverse transcribing all isolated RNA meant expressed TCRB transcripts were sequenced. Profiling relied on immunoSEQ multiplex PCR, and the TCRdb table lists in-frame clones only, not all of them. In the table there are approximately 340,000 clones, roughly 15% of which are singletons. The sequencing sample was made of naive CD4+ T cells from blood. These receptors were collected from a woman aged 18-30 years in good health.

J is TRBJ2-5 and V is TRBV5-1; 7 bases agree with TRBD1. The germline CDR1 and CDR2 sequences are SGHRS and YFSETQ. V was clipped by 3 bases and J by 5 bases; unmatched bases: 10. The CDR3 runs 15 residues. The CDR3, as DNA: TGCGCCAGCAGCTCCCTACAGGGGAAGAGCGAGACCCAGTACTTC. This gives the protein CASSSLQGKSETQYF.

Only a few counts were recorded for this clone. The chain combines TRBV7-2 with TRBJ2-4; no clear D gene. There are 12 residues in the CDR3. The germline V gene has CDR1 SGHTA and CDR2 FQGNSA. Trimming cost V 2 bases and J 9 bases, with 8 bases left between them. The CDR3 DNA follows: TGTGCCAGCAGCTTAAGCCGCGCCATTCAGTACTTC. Its protein product is CASSLSRAIQYF.

The sample holds a few counts of this clone. The chain recombines TRBV15 with TRBJ2-1; 10 bases map to TRBD2. The CDR3 runs to 17 residues. Germline CDR1 and CDR2: LNHNV and YYDKDF (reference sequence). V gave up 0 bases and J gave up 9 bases; unmatched junction bases: 11. Here the CDR3 reads CATSRDLRYASGSEQFF. CDR3 in DNA: TGTGCCACCAGCAGAGATCTCCGGTATGCTAGCGGGAGTGAGCAGTTCTTC.

The V gene is TRBV9, the J gene TRBJ2-7, with 9 bases lining up with TRBD1. The CDR3 has 13 amino acids. CDR1 SGDLS and CDR2 YYNGEE come from the germline V gene. The J segment lost 4 bases and the V segment lost 3 bases, leaving 2 bases of the junction unmatched. The CDR3 loop is CASSATGGYEQYF. For the CDR3, the DNA is TGTGCCAGCAGCGCGACAGGGGGATACGAGCAGTACTTC. Full variable domain (rest looked up from reference TRBV9 and TRBJ2-7): DSGVTQTPKHLITATGQRVTLRCSPRSGDLSVYWYQQSLDQGLQFLIQYYNGEERAKGNILERFSAQQFPDLHSELNLSSLELGDSALYFCASSATGGYEQYFGPGTRLTVT.

Points on this clone: The same CDR3 also results from other DNA sequences found in this sample. The rearrangement links TRBV5-4 to TRBJ2-5; 9 bases match TRBD2. The CDR3 covers 14 residues. Per germline, CDR1 SGHNT and CDR2 YYREEE (reference sequence). The V gene end was trimmed by 2 bases and the J gene end by 4 bases; junction bases not matched to a gene: 3. CDR3 in DNA: TGTGCCAGCAGCTTCTCAGCGGGAGGAGAGACCCAGTACTTC. Protein: CASSFSAGGETQYF.

This clone has just a few counts. The chain has TRBV30 and TRBJ1-5; D might be TRBD1 (5 bases). The ends were cut back, 0 bases at V and 0 bases at J, with 12 bases in the middle. CDR1 is GTSNPN and CDR2 is SVGIG in the germline V gene (reference sequence). CDR3 length: 16 amino acids. CDR3 in DNA: TGTGCCTGGAGTGTGCCAGGGAGGCTTAGCAATCAGCCCCAGCATTTT. Its protein is CAWSVPGRLSNQPQHF.

This chain connects TRBV5-1 to TRBJ1-5, with D possibly matching TRBD1 (6 bases). The CDR3 has 14 residues. Germline V CDR1 and CDR2: SGHRS, YFSETQ. Trimming cost V 4 bases and J 7 bases, with 15 bases left between them. The CDR3 region has the DNA TGCGCCAGCAGCGCGTCGACAGGAGGACAGCCCCAGCATTTT. It is translated as CASSASTGGQPQHF.

This chain joins TRBV10-3 and TRBJ2-1; perhaps TRBD1 as D (6 bases). This CDR3 comprises 12 residues. CDR1 and CDR2 (germline): ENHRY, SYGVKD. Trimming cost V 3 bases and J 7 bases, with 7 bases left between them. The CDR3 coding sequence is TGTGCCATCAGTGACGGACAGAATGAGCAGTTCTTC. It translates to CAISDGQNEQFF.